These 25 T cell receptor beta chains came from one sample sequenced in a study of shared clonotypes between healthy human individuals. Assay: immunoSEQ multiplex PCR; the TCRdb copy retains only in-frame clones and omits some. The table lists around 750,000 clones, roughly 70% of them singletons, with more than 1.5% in the top ten. The sequenced material came from memory CD4+ T cells sorted from blood. Subset: CD45RA-negative fraction. Receptors originate from a woman in her twenties or thirties in good health.

In nucleotides, the CDR3 is TGCAGCGTTGAAGGCAGCCGTCAGGGGACCCAGTACTTC. Translated, it gives CSVEGSRQGTQYF. This sequence joins TRBV29-1 and TRBJ2-5; possible D gene TRBD1, 5 bases. The CDR3 totals 13 residues. Germline V CDR1 and CDR2: SQVTM, ANQGSEA. V was clipped by 1 base and J by 7 bases, with 13 bases between them.

The chain couples TRBV4-2 to TRBJ2-1, with TRBD2 matching 15 bases. The length of the CDR3 is 18 residues. J was trimmed by 1 base and V by 4 bases; bases with no gene match: 5. CDR1 and CDR2 (germline): LGHNA, YNFKEQ. CDR3 residues: CASSLRTSGRGSYNEQFF. The CDR3 bases are TGTGCCAGCAGCCTACGGACTAGCGGGAGGGGTTCCTACAATGAGCAGTTCTTC.

This clone has just one count. This chain links TRBV19 with TRBJ2-3; TRBD2 aligns across 12 bases. This CDR3 has 14 amino acids. Germline trimming cut 7 bases from V and 7 bases from J; bases unmatched to any gene: 6. Germline CDR1 is LNHDA and CDR2 is SQIVND (reference sequence). The CDR3 nucleotides are TGTGCCAGTAAATGGACTAGCGGGATACATACGCAGTATTTT. Amino acid sequence: CASKWTSGIHTQYF.

On this clone: Distinct nucleotide sequences in the sample also encode this CDR3. The genes are TRBV2 and TRBJ1-3, with 8 nucleotides matching TRBD1. The CDR3 covers 13 residues. V lost 4 bases, J lost 4 bases, and 0 bases stayed unmatched. Germline lookup yields CDR1 SNHLY and CDR2 FYNNEI. The CDR3 reads CASSGDRGNTIYF. The CDR3 region has the DNA TGTGCCAGCAGTGGGGACAGGGGAAACACCATATATTTT.

This rearrangement joins TRBV6-5 to TRBJ2-7; 10 nucleotides align to TRBD1. There are 14 residues in the CDR3. The germline V gene has CDR1 MNHEY and CDR2 SVGAGI. V lost 5 bases and J lost 3; bases outside the gene matches: 4. The CDR3 DNA reads as TGTGCCAGCAGTGGGACAGGGGTCGACTACGAGCAGTACTTC. Amino acids: CASSGTGVDYEQYF.

V usage is TRBV4-1 and J usage is TRBJ2-1; 12 nucleotides agree with TRBD2. This CDR3 region has 16 residues. Germline CDR1 reads MGHRA; CDR2 reads YSYEKL. The ends lost 6 bases at V and 2 bases at J; junction bases unmatched: 5. This CDR3 reads CASSPRTSGTYNEQFF. The CDR3, as DNA: TGCGCCAGCAGTCCTCGGACTAGCGGGACCTACAATGAGCAGTTCTTC.

The rearrangement links TRBV30 to TRBJ2-1, with 11 bases lining up with TRBD2. The ends lost 0 bases at V and 4 bases at J; junction bases unmatched: 2. Per germline, CDR1 GTSNPN and CDR2 SVGIG (reference sequence). This CDR3 spans 15 amino acids. DNA for the CDR3: TGTGCCTGGAGTGTTACTAGCGGGAGATACAATGAGCAGTTCTTC. Translating gives CAWSVTSGRYNEQFF.

This clone was recorded at least ten times. This rearrangement joins TRBV7-8 to TRBJ1-4, with D possibly TRBD1 on 6 matching bases. V was clipped by 1 base and J by 8 bases, with 14 bases between them. The CDR3 is 15 amino acids. CDR1 is SGHVS and CDR2 is FQNEAQ in the germline V gene. Here the CDR3 reads CASSLVRDTPEKLFF. The CDR3 DNA reads TGTGCCAGCAGCTTAGTGCGGGACACCCCCGAAAAACTGTTTTTT.

As for this clone: Other DNA sequences in the sample encode the same CDR3. The chain carries TRBV2 and TRBJ1-2; a weak D match, TRBD1 (6 bases). Trimming cost V 4 bases and J 2 bases, with 11 bases left between them. The CDR3 consists of 14 residues. CDR1 SNHLY and CDR2 FYNNEI come from the germline V gene. The CDR3 loop is CASSAPTGNYGYTF. The DNA for the CDR3 is TGTGCCAGCAGTGCCCCTACAGGGAACTATGGCTACACCTTC.

This clone was detected ten times or more. V and J are TRBV6-5 and TRBJ1-3, with D hard to call. V was clipped by 4 bases and J by 0 bases, with 10 bases between them. From germline, CDR1 is MNHEY and CDR2 SVGAGI. The CDR3 covers 15 residues. The CDR3 protein is CASSSDGRSGNTIYF. The CDR3 DNA follows: TGTGCCAGCAGTTCAGACGGCCGCTCTGGAAACACCATATATTTT.

The gene calls are TRBV29-1 and TRBJ2-7; perhaps TRBD1 as D (5 bases). The germline gives CDR1 SQVTM, CDR2 ANQGSEA. The CDR3 spans 14 residues. Trimming cost V 4 bases and J 2 bases, with 15 bases left between them. CDR3 nucleotide sequence: TGCAGCGTTGGTAGGGGCATAAAGGCCTACGAGCAGTACTTC. This encodes CSVGRGIKAYEQYF.

As regards this clone: Different DNA sequences within this sample yield the same CDR3. The chain employs TRBV27 and TRBJ1-1; D is undetermined. The germline gives CDR1 MNHEY, CDR2 SMNVEV (reference sequence). The CDR3 totals 13 residues. The V end lost 3 bases, the J end lost 1 base, and 6 bases lay between the germline ends. The CDR3 bases are TGTGCCAGCAGTTTGCGAGAGAACACTGAAGCTTTCTTT. Its translation: CASSLRENTEAFF.

The J gene is TRBJ2-7, the V gene TRBV6-6; TRBD1 agrees at 8 bases. Germline loops: CDR1 MNHNY, CDR2 SVGAGI (reference sequence). Unmatched junction bases numbered 8, after V lost 4 bases and J lost 6 bases. The CDR3 consists of 14 residues. CDR3: CASSSPTGAFEQYF. In DNA, the CDR3 is TGTGCCAGCAGTTCCCCGACAGGGGCCTTCGAGCAGTACTTC.

The J gene is TRBJ2-2, the V gene TRBV7-9; tentative D call: TRBD2 (6 bases). CDR1 and CDR2 (germline): SEHNR, FQNEAQ (reference sequence). The V end was cut by 2 bases, the J end by 4 bases, with 14 bases between. The CDR3 sequence is 16 residues long. CDR3 loop: CASSLRQGGATGELFF. The CDR3, as DNA: TGTGCCAGCAGCTTACGGCAGGGAGGAGCCACCGGGGAGCTGTTTTTT.

The V call is TRBV10-3, the J call TRBJ2-7, with D tentatively TRBD1 or TRBD2 (5 bases each). The CDR3 covers 16 residues. Germline CDR1 is ENHRY and CDR2 is SYGVKD. V gave up 6 bases and J gave up 1 base, with 19 bases separating them. DNA of the CDR3: TGTGCCATCAGAAGAGGGGATCTAACGGTATCCTACGAGCAGTACTTC. Its translation: CAIRRGDLTVSYEQYF.

The chain links TRBV18 to TRBJ2-7, with 10 bases fitting TRBD1. V dropped 2 bases and J dropped 7; count of bases not matched to a gene: 8. Germline V lookup: CDR1 KGHSH, CDR2 LQKENI. The CDR3 has 15 residues. CDR3 DNA sequence: TGTGCCAGCTCACCAAGGGACAGGGGCGCGGGTGAGCAGTACTTC. It encodes CASSPRDRGAGEQYF.

V and J are TRBV11-2 and TRBJ1-1, with 9 bases lining up with TRBD1. CDR1 and CDR2 from the germline V gene are SGHAT and FQNNGV. The CDR3 consists of 13 residues. V trimming: 5 bases; J trimming: 11 bases; junction bases outside the gene matches: 9. In nucleotides, the CDR3 is TGTGCCAGCAGCCCGGGGGGACAGGGACGGGCTTTCTTT. This gives the protein CASSPGGQGRAFF.

The sample holds a few counts of this clone. The J gene is TRBJ2-1, the V gene TRBV2; TRBD2 agrees at 7 bases. This CDR3 comprises 15 residues. Per the germline V gene, CDR1 is SNHLY and CDR2 is FYNNEI. Trimming cost V 2 bases and J 8 bases; bases outside gene matches: 9. The CDR3 protein is CASSEWGGNDYEQFF. The CDR3 DNA sequence: TGTGCCAGCAGTGAATGGGGGGGGAACGACTATGAGCAGTTCTTC.

The table lists this clone with a few counts. This rearrangement joins TRBV19 to TRBJ1-2; TRBD1 is a possible D gene (5 bases). V was cut by 6 bases and J by 5 bases, with 25 bases left in between. This CDR3 has 17 amino acids. Germline-derived CDR1 and CDR2 are LNHDA and SQIVND (reference sequence). The CDR3 protein is CASRPPGLLNRRYGYTF. In DNA, the CDR3 is TGTGCCAGTAGACCCCCGGGACTCCTAAACCGGCGGTATGGCTACACCTTC.

This clone was seen ten or more times. This chain connects TRBV27 to TRBJ1-1; TRBD1 aligns across 8 bases. Germline trimming cut 5 bases from V and 1 base from J; bases unmatched to any gene: 6. This CDR3 spans 15 amino acids. Germline V gene sequence: CDR1 MNHEY, CDR2 SMNVEV (reference sequence). Written as DNA, the CDR3 is TGTGCCAGCAGTACCCGGACAGGGAGGAACACTGAAGCTTTCTTT. It is translated as CASSTRTGRNTEAFF.

This clone was detected many times. The CDR3 region is CAGRDRGFANEKLFF. In DNA form, the CDR3 reads TGTGCCGGACGGGACAGGGGGTTTGCTAATGAAAAACTGTTTTTT. The V gene is TRBV2, the J gene TRBJ1-4; 11 bases are a match to TRBD1. Trimming removed 11 bases from V and 3 bases from J; junction bases left unmatched: 8. Germline V lookup: CDR1 SNHLY, CDR2 FYNNEI. This CDR3 is 15 amino acids long.

This clone has only one observation. This chain joins TRBV5-1 and TRBJ2-1; TRBD2 matches at 9 bases. Germline CDR1 SGHRS, CDR2 YFSETQ. The CDR3 loop spans 18 amino acids. V lost 5 bases to trimming and J lost 3 bases; unmatched junction nucleotides: 15. The CDR3 loop is CASRGKVGTSGFYNEQFF. The CDR3 nucleotides read TGCGCCAGCAGAGGGAAGGTAGGAACTAGCGGGTTCTACAATGAGCAGTTCTTC.

This chain joins TRBV2 and TRBJ1-2; D remains unclear. This CDR3 region has 11 residues. Trimming pared 8 bases from V and 2 bases from J, leaving 6 bases between. CDR1 is SNHLY and CDR2 is FYNNEI in the germline V gene. CDR3 sequence: CASQRNYGYTF. DNA of the CDR3: TGTGCCAGCCAGAGAAACTATGGCTACACCTTC.

The chain carries TRBV2 and TRBJ1-2; the match to TRBD1 covers 8 bases. The CDR3 is 14 residues long. The ends lost 8 bases at V and 7 bases at J; junction bases unmatched: 12. Germline values: CDR1 SNHLY, CDR2 FYNNEI. The CDR3: CASQSGRGLIGYTF. The CDR3 DNA reads TGTGCCAGCCAAAGTGGCAGGGGGCTTATTGGCTACACCTTC.

The chain links TRBV6-5 to TRBJ1-2, with D perhaps matching TRBD1 (5 bases). Germline values: CDR1 MNHEY, CDR2 SVGAGI. V was shortened by 0 bases and J by 4 bases, with 12 bases between the two germline ends. The CDR3 totals 15 residues. CDR3 region: CASSYSFRGLYGYTF. CDR3 nucleotides: TGTGCCAGCAGTTACTCGTTCCGGGGCCTCTATGGCTACACCTTC.